Reported below is one T cell receptor (beta chain). Its target is not known. These data come from a study of shared clonotypes between healthy human individuals. Whole-study results and caveats: Relative to memory subsets, naive subsets generally showed larger estimated richness. The expectation was that sequencing depth would affect clonotype sharing among donors. Donor scarcity curtailed the genetic and exposure-history diversity represented herein.

CDR3 length equals 12 residues. Germline-derived CDR1 and CDR2 are ENHRY and SYGVKD. The V end was cut by 4 bases, the J end by 7 bases, with 8 bases between. Assay execution took place at the deep level. Using immunoSEQ multiplex PCR, the repertoire was profiled, and TCRdb retains in-frame clones only, with some absent. Among about 2.3 million clones, just under 95% were seen once, and the ten largest hold more than 0.35%. Sequenced: naive CD4+ T cells from PBMCs. Subset defined: CD45RA+ positively selected. This TCR came from a man younger than 30 in good health. Some clones in this sample may be carry-over from other donors' samples. The chain combines TRBV10-3 with TRBJ2-1; D call uncertain. The CDR3 DNA reads as TGTGCCATCAGTGTAACCGGGAATGAGCAGTTCTTC. This codes for CAISVTGNEQFF.